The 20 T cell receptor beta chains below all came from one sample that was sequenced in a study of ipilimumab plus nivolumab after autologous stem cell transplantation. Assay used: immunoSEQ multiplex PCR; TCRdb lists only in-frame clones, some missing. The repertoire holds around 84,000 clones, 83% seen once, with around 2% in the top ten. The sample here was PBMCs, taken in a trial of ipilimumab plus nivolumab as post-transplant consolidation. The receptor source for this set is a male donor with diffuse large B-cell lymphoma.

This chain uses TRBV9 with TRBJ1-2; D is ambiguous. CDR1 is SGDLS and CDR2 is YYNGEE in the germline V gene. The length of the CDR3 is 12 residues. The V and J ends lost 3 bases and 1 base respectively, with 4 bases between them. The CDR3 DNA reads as TGTGCCAGCAGCGCAGTTAACTATGGCTACACCTTC. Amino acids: CASSAVNYGYTF.

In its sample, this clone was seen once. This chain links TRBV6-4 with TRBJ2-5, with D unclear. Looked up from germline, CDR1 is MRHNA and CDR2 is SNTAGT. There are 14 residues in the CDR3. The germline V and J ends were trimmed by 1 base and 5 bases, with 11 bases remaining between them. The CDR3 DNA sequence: TGTGCCAGCAGTGACTGGTCGTACCGGGAGACCCAGTACTTC. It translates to CASSDWSYRETQYF.

CDR3 amino acids: CASSPGGDDSYTF. CDR3 DNA sequence: TGTGCCAGCAGCCCTGGTGGGGATGATAGCTACACCTTC. The chain joins TRBV7-2 to TRBJ1-2, with D unresolved. The CDR3 is made up of 13 amino acids. Trimming left V 5 bases short and J 9 bases short, with 16 bases between. CDR1 is SGHTA and CDR2 is FQGNSA in the germline V gene.

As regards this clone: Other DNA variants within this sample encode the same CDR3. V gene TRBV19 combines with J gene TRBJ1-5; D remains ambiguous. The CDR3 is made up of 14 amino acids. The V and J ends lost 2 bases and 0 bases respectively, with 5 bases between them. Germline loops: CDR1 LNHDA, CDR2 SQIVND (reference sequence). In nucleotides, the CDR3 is TGTGCCAGTAGTATACGTGATAGCAATCAGCCCCAGCATTTT. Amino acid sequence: CASSIRDSNQPQHF.

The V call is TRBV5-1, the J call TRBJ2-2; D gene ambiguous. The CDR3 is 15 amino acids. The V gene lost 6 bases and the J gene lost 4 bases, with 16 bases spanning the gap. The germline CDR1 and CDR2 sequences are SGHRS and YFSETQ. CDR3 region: CASTSRVGGTGELFF. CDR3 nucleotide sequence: TGCGCCAGCACCTCTCGGGTGGGTGGCACCGGGGAGCTGTTTTTT.

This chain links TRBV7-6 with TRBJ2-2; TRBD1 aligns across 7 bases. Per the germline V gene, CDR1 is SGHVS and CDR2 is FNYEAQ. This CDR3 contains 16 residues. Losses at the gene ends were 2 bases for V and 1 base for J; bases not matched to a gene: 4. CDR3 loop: CASSLLTGQNTGELFF. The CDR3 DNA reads TGTGCCAGCAGCTTATTGACAGGGCAGAACACCGGGGAGCTGTTTTTT.

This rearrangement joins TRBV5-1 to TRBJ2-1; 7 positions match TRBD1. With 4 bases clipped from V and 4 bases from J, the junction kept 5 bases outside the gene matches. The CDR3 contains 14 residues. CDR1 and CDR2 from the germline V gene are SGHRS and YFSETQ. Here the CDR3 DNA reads TGCGCCAGCAGCGGGGGACAGAGGTACAATGAGCAGTTCTTC. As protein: CASSGGQRYNEQFF.

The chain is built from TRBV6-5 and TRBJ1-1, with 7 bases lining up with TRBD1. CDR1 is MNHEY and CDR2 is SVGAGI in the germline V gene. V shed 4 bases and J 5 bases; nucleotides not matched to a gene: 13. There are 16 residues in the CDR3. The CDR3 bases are TGTGCCAGCAGTTTAACAGGGGCCGTTAGTGCGACTGAAGCTTTCTTT. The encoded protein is CASSLTGAVSATEAFF.

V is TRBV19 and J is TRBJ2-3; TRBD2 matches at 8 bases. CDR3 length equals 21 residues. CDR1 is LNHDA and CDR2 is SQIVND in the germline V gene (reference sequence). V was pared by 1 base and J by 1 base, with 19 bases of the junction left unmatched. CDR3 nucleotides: TGTGCCAGTAGTATAGTTCCTACCCCGAATTTTGGGCGGGGGGGCACAGATACGCAGTATTTT. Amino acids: CASSIVPTPNFGRGGTDTQYF.

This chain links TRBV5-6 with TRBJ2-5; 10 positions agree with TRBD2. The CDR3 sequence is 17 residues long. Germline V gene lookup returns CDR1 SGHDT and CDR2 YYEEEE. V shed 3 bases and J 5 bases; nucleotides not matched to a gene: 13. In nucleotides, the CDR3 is TGTGCCAGCAGCTCCGTGGGGAGCGGGGGGGCGAGGGAGACCCAGTACTTC. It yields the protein CASSSVGSGGARETQYF.

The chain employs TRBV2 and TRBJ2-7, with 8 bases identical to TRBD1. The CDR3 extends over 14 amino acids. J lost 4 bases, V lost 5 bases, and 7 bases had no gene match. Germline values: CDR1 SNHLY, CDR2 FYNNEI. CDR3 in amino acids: CASSLGDRRYEQYF. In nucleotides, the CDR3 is TGTGCCAGCAGTCTAGGGGACAGGCGTTACGAGCAGTACTTC.

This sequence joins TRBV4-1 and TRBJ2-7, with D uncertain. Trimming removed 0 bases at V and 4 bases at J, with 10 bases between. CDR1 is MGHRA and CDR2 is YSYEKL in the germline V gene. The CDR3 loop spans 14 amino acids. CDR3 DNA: TGCGCCAGCAGCCAAGATACGTGGCAGTACGAGCAGTACTTC. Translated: CASSQDTWQYEQYF.

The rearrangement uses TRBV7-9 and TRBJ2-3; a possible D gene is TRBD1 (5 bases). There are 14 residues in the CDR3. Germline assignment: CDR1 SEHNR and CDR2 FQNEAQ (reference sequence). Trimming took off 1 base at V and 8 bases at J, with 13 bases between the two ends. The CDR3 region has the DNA TGTGCCAGCAGCTTAGAAGGGGTCCGTGTTACGCAGTATTTT. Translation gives CASSLEGVRVTQYF.

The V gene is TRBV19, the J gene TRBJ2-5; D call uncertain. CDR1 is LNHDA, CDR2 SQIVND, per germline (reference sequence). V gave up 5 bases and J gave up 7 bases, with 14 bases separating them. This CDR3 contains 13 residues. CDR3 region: CASSGQKSGTQYF. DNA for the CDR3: TGTGCCAGTAGTGGCCAGAAGTCGGGGACCCAGTACTTC.

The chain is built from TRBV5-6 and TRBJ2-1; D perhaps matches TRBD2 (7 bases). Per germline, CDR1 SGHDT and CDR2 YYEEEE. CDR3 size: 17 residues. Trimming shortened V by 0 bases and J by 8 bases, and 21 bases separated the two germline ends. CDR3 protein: CASSLVGAGAFRDEQFF. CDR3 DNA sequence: TGTGCCAGCAGCTTGGTGGGCGCGGGGGCCTTTAGGGATGAGCAGTTCTTC.

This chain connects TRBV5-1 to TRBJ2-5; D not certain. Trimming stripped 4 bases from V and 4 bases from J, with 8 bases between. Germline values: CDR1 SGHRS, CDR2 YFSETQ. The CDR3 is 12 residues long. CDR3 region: CASSPSRETQYF. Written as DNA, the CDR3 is TGCGCCAGCAGCCCCTCCCGAGAGACCCAGTACTTC.

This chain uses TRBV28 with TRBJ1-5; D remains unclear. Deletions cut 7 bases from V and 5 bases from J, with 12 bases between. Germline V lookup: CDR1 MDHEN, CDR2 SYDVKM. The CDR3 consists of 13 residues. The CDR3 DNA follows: TGTGCCAGCAACGTAGTCCTTCATCAGCCCCAGCATTTT. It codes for CASNVVLHQPQHF.

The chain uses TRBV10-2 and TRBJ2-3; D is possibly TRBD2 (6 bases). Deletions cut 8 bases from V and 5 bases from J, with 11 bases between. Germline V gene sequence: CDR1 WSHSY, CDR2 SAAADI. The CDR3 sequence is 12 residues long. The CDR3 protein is CASHRAGDTQYF. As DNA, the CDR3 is TGCGCCAGCCACCGAGCGGGAGATACGCAGTATTTT.

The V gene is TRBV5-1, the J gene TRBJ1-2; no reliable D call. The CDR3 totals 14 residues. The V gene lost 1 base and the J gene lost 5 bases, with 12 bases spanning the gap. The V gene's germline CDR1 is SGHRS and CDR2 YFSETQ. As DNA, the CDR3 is TGCGCCAGCAGCTTGAACGGGAACTTTTATGGCTACACCTTC. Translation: CASSLNGNFYGYTF. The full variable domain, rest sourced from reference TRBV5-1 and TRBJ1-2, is KAGVTQTPRYLIKTRGQQVTLSCSPISGHRSVSWYQQTPGQGLQFLFEYFSETQRNKGNFPGRFSGRQFSNSRSEMNVSTLELGDSALYLCASSLNGNFYGYTFGSGTRLTVV.

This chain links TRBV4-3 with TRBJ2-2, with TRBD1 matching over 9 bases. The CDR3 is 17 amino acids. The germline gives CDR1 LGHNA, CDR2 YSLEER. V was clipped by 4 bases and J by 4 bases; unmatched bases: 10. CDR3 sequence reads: CASSRGQGRSRTGELFF. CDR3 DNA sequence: TGCGCCAGCAGCCGGGGACAGGGAAGGTCTCGCACCGGGGAGCTGTTTTTT.